These 3 T cell receptor beta chains originate from one sample sequenced in a study of lymphopenia after photon versus proton radiotherapy. The data were produced by immunoSEQ multiplex PCR, yet TCRdb's version contains in-frame clones alone and is incomplete. There are tens of thousands of clones in the sample; around 90% occur only once, and over 10% lies in the top ten. This sample comprised peripheral blood, obtained from a patient treated with proton-based radiotherapy. Source of these receptors: a man aged 80 or over with esophageal cancer.

The V call is TRBV7-9, the J call TRBJ2-2, with D tentatively TRBD1 (6 bases). Germline assignment: CDR1 SEHNR and CDR2 FQNEAQ (reference sequence). V lost 6 bases and J lost 4, with 12 bases in between. The CDR3 sequence is 14 residues long. The CDR3 nucleotides are TGTGCCAGCAGTTGGACAGATCGCACCGGGGAGCTGTTTTTT. It specifies CASSWTDRTGELFF.

This rearrangement joins TRBV7-2 to TRBJ1-3; D is possibly TRBD1 (5 bases). CDR3 size: 13 residues. The germline V gene encodes CDR1 SGHTA and CDR2 FQGNSA. Trimming pared 5 bases from V and 9 bases from J, leaving 14 bases between. The CDR3 nucleotides read TGTGCCAGCAGCCGAGACAGTTTGGGCACCATATATTTT. Amino acids: CASSRDSLGTIYF.

This chain uses TRBV19 with TRBJ1-1, with a tentative D call TRBD1 (5 bases). Per the germline V gene, CDR1 is LNHDA and CDR2 is SQIVND (reference sequence). CDR3 length equals 13 residues. The V and J ends lost 6 bases and 4 bases respectively, with 12 bases between them. This CDR3 reads CASSARGGTEAFF. In DNA, the CDR3 is TGTGCCAGTAGCGCCCGCGGGGGCACTGAAGCTTTCTTT.